The clone carrying this T cell receptor (beta chain) was counted a few times. The CDR3 is 16 amino acids. V lost 4 bases and J 2 bases, leaving 17 bases between the germline ends. CDR1 ENHRY and CDR2 SYGVKD come from the germline V gene. This sample was included in a study of identical twins. Template switching added a universal primer binding site, and final cDNA carried unique molecular identifiers. TCRdb fed the 5' RACE reads into MiXCR, producing one record per CDR3 protein. The repertoire consists of roughly 540,000 distinct CDR3 sequences, with approximately 22% occurring once and the leading ten covering about 0.99%. A further study also used this sample, focusing on T cells expressing NK-cell markers. That report notes: The study sequenced eight donors, seven HCMV-seropositive and one seronegative. The same clonotypes also predominated in the CD3+CD56-NKG2C+ fraction of a handful of donors.

The chain is built from TRBV10-3 and TRBJ1-2; D not certain. The sequence derives from a woman aged 18-30 years in good health. The sample was CD4+ T cells sorted from blood. CDR3 bases: TGTGCCATCAGTGTTACAGAGACCTTTCCCAACTATGGCTACACCTTC. Translation: CAISVTETFPNYGYTF.